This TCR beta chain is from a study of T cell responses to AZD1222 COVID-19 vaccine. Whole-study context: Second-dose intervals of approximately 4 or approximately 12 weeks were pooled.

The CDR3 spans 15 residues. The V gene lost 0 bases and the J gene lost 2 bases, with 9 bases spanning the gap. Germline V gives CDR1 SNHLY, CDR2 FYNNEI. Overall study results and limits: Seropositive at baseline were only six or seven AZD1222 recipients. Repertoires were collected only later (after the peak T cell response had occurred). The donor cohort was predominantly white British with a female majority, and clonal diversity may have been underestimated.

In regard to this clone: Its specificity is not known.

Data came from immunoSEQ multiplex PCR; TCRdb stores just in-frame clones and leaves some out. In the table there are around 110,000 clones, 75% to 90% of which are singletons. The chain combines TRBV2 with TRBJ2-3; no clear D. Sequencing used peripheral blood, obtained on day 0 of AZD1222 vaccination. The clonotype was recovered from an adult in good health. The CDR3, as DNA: TGTGCCAGCAGTGAAGCACGGATACCCACAGATACGCAGTATTTT. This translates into CASSEARIPTDTQYF.